The TCR beta chain under discussion was sequenced for a study of shared clonotypes between healthy human individuals (dated by TCRdb to 2020 to 2022). A note on the overall study: The cohort included three men and a couple of women between 18 and 49 years of age. For each donor, three plates each were used for CD4 naive and CD4 memory, two plates were used for CD8 naive, and one plate was used for CD8 memory. The study deeply sequenced blood TCR repertoires of about 5 healthy adults to estimate repertoire size and the extent of clonotype sharing between individuals. To increase sequencing depth and limit assay-specific biases, different laboratories used diverse techniques to prepare libraries and sequence TCR repertoires. Each donor's leukapheresis produced roughly between roughly 0.85 and 9 billion PBMCs. What the work shows at the level of the full study, not this receptor alone: Clonotypes shared by all four sorted-subset donors showed higher generation probabilities than non-shared clonotypes. The genetic and exposure-history diversity represented was limited by the small number of donors. Sharing across several donors was observed for around 4.8% of naive CD4, around 3.5% of naive CD8, around 2.5% of memory CD4, and over 0.3% of memory CD8 clonotypes. Pairwise subsampling indicated that sequencing depth was expected to affect the degree of clonotype sharing among donors. Only blood was sampled, and tissue TCR repertoires likely differ from those in blood. Incomplete sequencing was indicated by rarefaction of sorted-subset datasets, despite the large sequencing depth. Larger estimated clonotype richness was generally found for naive subsets than for memory subsets.

CD8 naive samples were CD45RO-negative cells positively selected for CCR7, giving a CD45RA+CCR7+ population that excluded TemRA cells. The donors were healthy, HIV-negative adults who had no recently reported acute infections or vaccinations. All donors were Caucasian adults living in Nashville, Tennessee, USA. Blood was obtained by leukapheresis, after which PBMCs were separated by Ficoll-Histopaque density gradient centrifugation and cryopreserved in liquid nitrogen vapor phase. Purity and quantity of every magnetically sorted T cell population were checked by analytical flow cytometry. From each sorted fraction, genomic DNA was isolated and quantified by UV absorbance on a Nanodrop 2000c. Remarks on this clone: Its antigen is not yet known. No base quality values were provided; no much bigger clone lies one nucleotide off.

Using the deep immunoSEQ assay, TCR CDR3 regions were amplified from genomic DNA by multiplex PCR. Extracted genomic DNA from each cell subset was spread evenly across all wells of several immunoSEQ 96-well plates, with each plate serving as a replicate. For sorted subsets, roughly 0.2 ug genomic DNA, equal to about 30,000 T cell genomes, was loaded into each replicate PCR. Purified libraries were quantified with a Qubit 3.0 fluorometer, sized on a Bioanalyzer 2100, and re-quantified with the KAPA Library Quantification kit. A separate single-read 150-cycle Illumina NextSeq 550 flow cell was used to sequence each immunoSEQ 96-well plate. The paper's data handling went like this. Because only junctional sequences without quality scores were contained in the immunoSEQ output, filtering matching that applied to full-length reads could not be performed. Sequences were annotated with PyIR, a Python wrapper for IgBLAST v1.9, using IMGT germline references to assign V/J genes and CDR3. Reads were filtered out if the reads had weak V/J assignments (E-value above 1e-6), no CDR3, stop codons, out-of-frame junctions, or ambiguous translated residues. V3J clonotypes were defined as sequences sharing the same inferred V gene, J gene, and CDR3 amino acid sequence. The percentage overlap between two repertoires was calculated by dividing the number of shared unique clonotypes by the size of the smaller repertoire. RTK rarefaction, the Chao1 estimator, and Recon v2.1 estimates of unobserved clonotypes were used to assess repertoire richness. OLGA was used to compute generation probabilities for all TCRbeta clonotypes that the gDNA method yielded from a handful of donors. Sourced from immuneACCESS, this table was stored by TCRdb with only in-frame sequences that have V and J called. A share of the clones is absent; for the studies checked, an unresolved V gene accounts for under half, and the remainder has no known explanation. V and J calls and clone size are given by that table; D and trimming were obtained from the DNA. This sample is represented by 1.5 million to 2.5 million clones; approximately 94% of them were singletons. 1% to 1.5% of the sample comes from the top ten.

The sample comprised naive CD8+ T cells sorted from blood. This specimen's cell subset or site label, interpreted: CD45RA+CCR7+. This receptor was identified in a man aged 18-30 years in good health.

The bases read TGCGCCAGCAGCCGGTTACTAGCGGGAGCTGGATGGGAGAATGAGCAGTTCTTC. Translated, this is CASSRLLAGAGWENEQFF. The chain uses TRBV4-3 and TRBJ2-1, with TRBD2 matching 11 junction bases. There are 18 amino acids in the CDR3, from cysteine to phenylalanine inclusive. Only the CDR3 DNA is retained, 54 bases long and in frame from the first base. Trimming accounts for 4 bases at V and 7 bases at J, while the number of junction bases matched to no gene is 15. From the germline V gene, CDR1 is LGHNA and CDR2 is YSLEER.